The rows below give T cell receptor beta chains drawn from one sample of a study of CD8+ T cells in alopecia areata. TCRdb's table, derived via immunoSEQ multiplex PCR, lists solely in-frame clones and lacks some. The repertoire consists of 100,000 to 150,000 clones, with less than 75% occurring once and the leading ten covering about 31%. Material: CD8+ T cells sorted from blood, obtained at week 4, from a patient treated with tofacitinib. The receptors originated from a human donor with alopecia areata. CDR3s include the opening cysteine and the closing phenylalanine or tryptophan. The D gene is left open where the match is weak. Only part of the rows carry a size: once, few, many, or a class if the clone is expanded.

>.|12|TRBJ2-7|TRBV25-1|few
TGTGCCAGCAGTGACTTGCCCTACGAGCAGTACTTC
CASSDLPYEQYF
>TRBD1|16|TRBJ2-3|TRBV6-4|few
TGTGCCAGCAGTGAGTCCCCGGACAGGGGAACAGATACGCAGTATTTT
CASSESPDRGTDTQYF
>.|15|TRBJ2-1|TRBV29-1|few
TGCAGCGTTGAATCTCGGGGGGCGAGTTACAATGAGCAGTTCTTC
CSVESRGASYNEQFF
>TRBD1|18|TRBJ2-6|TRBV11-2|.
TGTGCCAGCAGCGCAGACAGGGCCTCTTACTCTGGGGCCAACGTCCTGACTTTC
CASSADRASYSGANVLTF
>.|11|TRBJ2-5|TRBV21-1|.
TGTGCCAGCAGCAAGAGGGAGACCCAGTACTTC
CASSKRETQYF
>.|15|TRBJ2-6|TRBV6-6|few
TGTGCCAGCAGCCTAGACATATCTGGGGCCAACGTCCTGACTTTC
CASSLDISGANVLTF
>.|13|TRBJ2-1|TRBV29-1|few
TGCAGCGTTGTTGGAGGGCCAGGGAATGAGCAGTTCTTC
CSVVGGPGNEQFF
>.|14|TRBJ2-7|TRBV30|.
TGTGCCTGGGGTTCGGCCCAGGGGTCCTACGAGCAGTACTTC
CAWGSAQGSYEQYF
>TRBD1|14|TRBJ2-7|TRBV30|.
TGTGCCTGGAGAGGACAGGGGTTATCCTACGAGCAGTACTTC
CAWRGQGLSYEQYF
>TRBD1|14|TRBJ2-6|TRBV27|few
TGTGCCACCGGGTCACCTACAGGGGACAACGTCCTGACTTTC
CATGSPTGDNVLTF
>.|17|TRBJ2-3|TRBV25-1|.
TGTGCCAGCAGTGGGTCGGATCGGGGAGCAAGCTCAGATACGCAGTATTTT
CASSGSDRGASSDTQYF
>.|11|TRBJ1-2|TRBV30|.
TGTGCCTGGAGCCCGGGAGGGGGCTACACCTTC
CAWSPGGGYTF
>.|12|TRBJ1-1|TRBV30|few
TGTGCCTGGAGTCCAGGACGGACTGAAGCTTTCTTT
CAWSPGRTEAFF
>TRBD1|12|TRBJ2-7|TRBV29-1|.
TGCAGCGTTGTGGCAGGGGGCTACGAGCAGTACTTC
CSVVAGGYEQYF
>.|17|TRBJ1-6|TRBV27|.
TGTGCCAGCAGTTTGGGGGACGGTATTGCACCGACCTCACCCCTCCACTTT
CASSLGDGIAPTSPLHF
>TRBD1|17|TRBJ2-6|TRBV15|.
TGTGCCACCAGCAGGACAGGGGGATACTCTGGGGCCAACGTCCTGACTTTC
CATSRTGGYSGANVLTF
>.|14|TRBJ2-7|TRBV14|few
TGTGCCAGCAGCCAAGATCTCCTAGCCTACGAGCAGTACTTC
CASSQDLLAYEQYF
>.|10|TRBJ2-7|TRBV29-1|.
TGCAGCGTTGCCACATACGAGCAGTACTTC
CSVATYEQYF
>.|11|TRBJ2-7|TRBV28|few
TGTGCCAGCAGTCGGGGTTTCGAGCAGTACTTC
CASSRGFEQYF
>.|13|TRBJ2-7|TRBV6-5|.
TGTGCCAGCAGTTACGGGGGGAACTACGAGCAGTACTTC
CASSYGGNYEQYF
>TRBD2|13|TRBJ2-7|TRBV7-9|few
TGTGCCAGCCGAGCGGGGGATCTGTTCACGCAGTACTTC
CASRAGDLFTQYF
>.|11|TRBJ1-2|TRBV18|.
TGTGCCAGCTCACCAGGGGATGGCTACACCTTC
CASSPGDGYTF
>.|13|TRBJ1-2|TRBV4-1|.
TGCGCCAGCAGCCAAGAGACTATCTATGGCTACACCTTC
CASSQETIYGYTF
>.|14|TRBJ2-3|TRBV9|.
TGTGCCAGCAGCTATAAACAGTCCCCCGATACGCAGTATTTT
CASSYKQSPDTQYF
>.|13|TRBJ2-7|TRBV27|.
TGTGCCAGCAGCCAGACCGGGGCCTACGAGCAGTACTTC
CASSQTGAYEQYF
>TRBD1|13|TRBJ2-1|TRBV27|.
TGTGCCAGCACCAAATACAGGGGAAGTGAGCAGTTCTTC
CASTKYRGSEQFF
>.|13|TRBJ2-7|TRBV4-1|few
TGCGCCAGCAGCCAGCAGGGCTCCTACGAGCAGTACTTC
CASSQQGSYEQYF
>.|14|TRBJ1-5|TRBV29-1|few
TGCAGCGCCCACCCCCCATGGGGGAATCAGCCCCAGCATTTT
CSAHPPWGNQPQHF
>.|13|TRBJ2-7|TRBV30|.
TGTGCCTGGAGCCTGGGACCGACCTACGAGCAGTACTTC
CAWSLGPTYEQYF
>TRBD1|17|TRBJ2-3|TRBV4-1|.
TGCGCCAGCAGCCCGAAAGGGGGCCGGTCTAGCACAGATACGCAGTATTTT
CASSPKGGRSSTDTQYF
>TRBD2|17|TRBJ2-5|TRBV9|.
TGTGCCAGCAGCGTAGAGGGGCTAGCGGGGGCACGGGAGACCCAGTACTTC
CASSVEGLAGARETQYF
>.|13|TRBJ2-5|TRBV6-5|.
TGTGCCAGCAGTTACGTGGCTTGGGAGACCCAGTACTTC
CASSYVAWETQYF
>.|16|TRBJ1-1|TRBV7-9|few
TGTGCCAGCAGCCCCCGCTTTGGGGGGGCGGAAACTGAAGCTTTCTTT
CASSPRFGGAETEAFF
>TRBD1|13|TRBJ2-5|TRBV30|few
TGTGCCCGGGGACAGGGACCGAAAGAGACCCAGTACTTC
CARGQGPKETQYF
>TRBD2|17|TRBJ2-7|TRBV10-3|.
TGTGCCAGCAGTTTGATCCCTCCCGGGACTAGGTATGGCGAGCAGTACTTC
CASSLIPPGTRYGEQYF
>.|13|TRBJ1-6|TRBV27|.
TGTGCCAGCAGCTCAGACGCCGGGACACCCCTCCACTTT
CASSSDAGTPLHF
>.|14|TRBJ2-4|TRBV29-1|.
TGCAGCGTTGAACAAGAGGGGCCCCCCGAGATTCAGTACTTC
CSVEQEGPPEIQYF
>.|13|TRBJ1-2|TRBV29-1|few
TGCAGCGTTGATAAGGCTAAAGGATATGGCTACACCTTC
CSVDKAKGYGYTF
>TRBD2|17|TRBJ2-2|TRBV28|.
TGTGCCAGCAGTTTGCGCAGCGCTAGCGGGGGTGCCGGGGAGCTGTTTTTT
CASSLRSASGGAGELFF
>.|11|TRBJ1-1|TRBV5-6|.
TGTGCCAGCAGCTGGAACACTGAAGCTTTCTTT
CASSWNTEAFF
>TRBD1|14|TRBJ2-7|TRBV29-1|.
TGCAGCGTTGAAGTTACGGGACAGAACTACGAGCAGTACTTC
CSVEVTGQNYEQYF
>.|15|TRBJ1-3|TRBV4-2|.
TGTGCCAGCAGCCACGGGACACCTTCTGGAAACACCATATATTTT
CASSHGTPSGNTIYF
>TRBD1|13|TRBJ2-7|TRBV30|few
TGTGCCTGGACTAGGACAGGGGCGGTCGAGCAGTACTTC
CAWTRTGAVEQYF
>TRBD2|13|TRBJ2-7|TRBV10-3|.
TGTGCCATCAAGAGCGGGAGCTCCTACGAGCAGTACTTC
CAIKSGSSYEQYF
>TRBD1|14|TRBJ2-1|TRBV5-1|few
TGCGCCAGCAGCTCCCAGACAGGGCGCGATGAGCAGTTCTTC
CASSSQTGRDEQFF
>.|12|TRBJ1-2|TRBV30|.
TGTGCCTGGAGTGAGGGGGACTATGGCTACACCTTC
CAWSEGDYGYTF
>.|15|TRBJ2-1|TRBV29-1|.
TGCAGCGTTGAAGGCGTGAGTCGGTCTTACAATGAGCAGTTCTTC
CSVEGVSRSYNEQFF
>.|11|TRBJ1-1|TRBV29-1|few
TGCAGTGTATTGGCGGGCACTGAAGCTTTCTTT
CSVLAGTEAFF
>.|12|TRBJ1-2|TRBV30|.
TGTGCCTGGAGTGGGGGGGACATTGGCTACACCTTC
CAWSGGDIGYTF
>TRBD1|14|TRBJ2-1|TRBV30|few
TGTGCCTGGAGTAGGGGACAGGGAGGCAATGAGCAGTTCTTC
CAWSRGQGGNEQFF
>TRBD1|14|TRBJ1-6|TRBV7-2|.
TGTGCCAGCAGCCCACGGGACAGTTATTCACCCCTCCACTTT
CASSPRDSYSPLHF
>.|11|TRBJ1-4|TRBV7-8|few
TGTGCCAGCACCAATGGGGAAAAACTGTTTTTT
CASTNGEKLFF
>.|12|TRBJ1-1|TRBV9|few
TGTGCCAGCAGCGTAGACGGGACTGAAGCTTTCTTT
CASSVDGTEAFF
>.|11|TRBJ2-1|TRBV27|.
TGTGCCAGCAGTTTATCGAATGAGCAGTTCTTC
CASSLSNEQFF
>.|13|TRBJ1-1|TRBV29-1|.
TGCAGCGTTGAAGTCAAGGAGAACACTGAAGCTTTCTTT
CSVEVKENTEAFF
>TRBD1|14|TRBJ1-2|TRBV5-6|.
TGTGCCAGCAGCCGGGACAGGGGAGACTATGGCTACACCTTC
CASSRDRGDYGYTF
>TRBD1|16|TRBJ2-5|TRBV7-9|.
TGTGCCAGCAGCGACAGGGTTGGTTATGGACAAGAGACCCAGTACTTC
CASSDRVGYGQETQYF
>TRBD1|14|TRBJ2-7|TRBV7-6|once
TGTGCCAGCAGCCTTCCGGACAGGAACTACGAGCAGTACTTC
CASSLPDRNYEQYF
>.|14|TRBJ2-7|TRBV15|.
TGTGCCACCAGCAGAGATATAACAGGGCACGAGCAGTACTTC
CATSRDITGHEQYF